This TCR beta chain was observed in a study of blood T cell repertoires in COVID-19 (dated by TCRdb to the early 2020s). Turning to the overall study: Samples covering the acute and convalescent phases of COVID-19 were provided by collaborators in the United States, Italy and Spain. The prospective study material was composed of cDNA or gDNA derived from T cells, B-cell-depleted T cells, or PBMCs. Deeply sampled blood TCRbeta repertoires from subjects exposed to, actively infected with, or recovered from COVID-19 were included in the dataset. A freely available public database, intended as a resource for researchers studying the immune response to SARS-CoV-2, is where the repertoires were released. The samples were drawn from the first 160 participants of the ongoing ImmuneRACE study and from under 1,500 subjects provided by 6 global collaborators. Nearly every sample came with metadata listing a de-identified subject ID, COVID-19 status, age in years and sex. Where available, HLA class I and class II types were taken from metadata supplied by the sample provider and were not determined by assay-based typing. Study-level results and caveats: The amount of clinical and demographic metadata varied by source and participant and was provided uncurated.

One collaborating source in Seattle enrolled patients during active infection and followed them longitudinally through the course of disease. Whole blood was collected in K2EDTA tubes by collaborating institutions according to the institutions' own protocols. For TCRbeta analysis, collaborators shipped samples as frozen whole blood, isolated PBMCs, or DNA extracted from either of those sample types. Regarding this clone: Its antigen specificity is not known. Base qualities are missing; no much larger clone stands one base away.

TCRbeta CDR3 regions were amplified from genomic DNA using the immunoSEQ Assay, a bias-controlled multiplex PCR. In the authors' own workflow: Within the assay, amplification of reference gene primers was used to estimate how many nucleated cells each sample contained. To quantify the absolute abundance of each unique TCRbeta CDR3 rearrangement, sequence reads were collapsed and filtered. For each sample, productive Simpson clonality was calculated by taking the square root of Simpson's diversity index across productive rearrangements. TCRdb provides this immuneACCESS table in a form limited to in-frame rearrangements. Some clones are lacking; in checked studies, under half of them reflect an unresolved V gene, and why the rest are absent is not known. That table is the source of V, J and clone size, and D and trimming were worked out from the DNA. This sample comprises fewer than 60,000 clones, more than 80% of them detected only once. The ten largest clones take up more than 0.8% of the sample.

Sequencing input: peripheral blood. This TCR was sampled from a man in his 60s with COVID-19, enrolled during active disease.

Here the CDR3 is given as CASSELAGTTDTQYF. The bases are TGTGCCAGCAGCGAGCTAGCGGGGACCACAGATACGCAGTATTTT. This chain joins TRBV4-2 to TRBJ2-3; TRBD2 aligns with 9 central bases. In the germline V gene, CDR1 corresponds to LGHNA and CDR2 to YNFKEQ. The germline V end is reduced by 5 bases and the J end by 2 bases; junction bases left unmatched: 5. From the cysteine up to the phenylalanine, the CDR3 has a length of 15 residues. The DNA shown is the 45-base CDR3, in frame from base 1.